This T cell receptor beta chain emerged from a study of CD4+ T cells in melanoma. Study outcomes and limitations: In melanoma, neoantigen-specific CD4+ T cells reportedly differed in differentiation state. A reported correlation linked neoantigen-specific CD4+ T cells to CD8+, macrophage and B cell function.

This clone was seen only once. No antigen is known for it. The data were produced by immunoSEQ multiplex PCR, yet TCRdb's version contains in-frame clones alone and is incomplete. The sample has about 50,000 clones, nearly 90% seen once. The clonotype was recovered from a human donor with melanoma. The sample taken for sequencing was peripheral blood.

For the CDR3, the DNA is TGTGCCAGCAGCCATTCTGGGGGGACAGGGGACAATGAGCAGTTCTTC. Protein product: CASSHSGGTGDNEQFF. The rearrangement joins TRBV14 to TRBJ2-1, with 10 bases fitting TRBD1. Germline loops: CDR1 SGHDN, CDR2 FVKESK. This CDR3 is 16 amino acids long. Unmatched junction bases numbered 7, after V lost 3 bases and J lost 5 bases.